Listed below are T cell receptor beta chains from one sample, sequenced in a study of T cell clusters in autoimmune cytopenias. From its re-call of the multiplex PCR reads, TCRdb lists each CDR3 protein once, without DNA. In all, the sample yields 2,100 or so distinct CDR3 sequences. Sequenced input: peripheral blood. These receptors all come from a human donor with an autoimmune cytopenia or autoimmune hepatitis (not recorded which). Each CDR3 is given with its conserved first and last residue. The order of the fields is V gene, J gene, clone size, CDR3 protein. The size field is filled for only some rows; it gives once, few, many or a size class.

v_call: TRBV5-1
j_call: TRBJ2-3
clone_size: -
cdr3_aa: CASSPSLRGGADTQYF

v_call: TRBV19
j_call: TRBJ2-5
clone_size: medium-sized
cdr3_aa: CASSKRTLEETQYF